The 27 T cell receptor beta chains below were found in one sample sequenced in a study of blood T cell repertoires in COVID-19. Method: immunoSEQ multiplex PCR; TCRdb's copy keeps in-frame clones and lacks some. The table shows roughly 330,000 clones, with nearly 90% occurring only once. Sequences were obtained from PBMCs or T cells enriched from blood (not recorded which). The receptors come from a young woman who had recovered from COVID-19.

V and J are TRBV30 and TRBJ2-5; 7 nucleotides align to TRBD1. The CDR3 has 14 residues. V dropped 8 bases and J dropped 1; count of bases not matched to a gene: 10. From germline, CDR1 is GTSNPN and CDR2 SVGIG (reference sequence). CDR3 residues: CAGGSGTVQETQYF. The CDR3 DNA follows: TGTGCCGGGGGTTCGGGGACAGTCCAAGAGACCCAGTACTTC.

This clone was counted a single time. CDR3 region: CSVGGTYEQYF. CDR3 nucleotide sequence: TGCAGCGTTGGAGGAACCTACGAGCAGTACTTC. The chain links TRBV29-1 to TRBJ2-7; D is ambiguous. Trimming removed 4 bases at V and 2 bases at J, with 6 bases between. Germline CDR1 reads SQVTM; CDR2 reads ANQGSEA. The CDR3 covers 11 residues.

The chain employs TRBV18 and TRBJ2-7; a possible D gene is TRBD2 (6 bases). The CDR3 sequence is 14 residues long. Germline CDR1 reads KGHSH; CDR2 reads LQKENI. V was pared by 2 bases and J by 4 bases, with 12 bases between. The CDR3, as DNA: TGTGCCAGCTCACCAATGAGGGGAGGTTACGAGCAGTACTTC. It translates to CASSPMRGGYEQYF.

This clone was recorded once. V and J are TRBV6-5 and TRBJ1-6; tentative D call: TRBD1 (5 bases). CDR3 size: 15 residues. V was pared by 0 bases and J by 10 bases, with 13 bases between. From germline, CDR1 is MNHEY and CDR2 SVGAGI. The CDR3 here is CASSYSADSVSPLHF. In nucleotides, the CDR3 is TGTGCCAGCAGTTACTCCGCAGACAGTGTGTCACCCCTCCACTTT.

This sequence joins TRBV18 and TRBJ2-1, with D possibly matching TRBD2 (6 bases). V was shortened by 2 bases and J by 0 bases, with 8 bases between the two germline ends. CDR1 and CDR2 from the germline V gene are KGHSH and LQKENI. The CDR3 runs 15 residues. The CDR3 is CASSPTGDSYNEQFF. As DNA, the CDR3 is TGTGCCAGCTCACCAACGGGGGACTCCTACAATGAGCAGTTCTTC.

V is TRBV2 and J is TRBJ2-1; 8 positions match TRBD2. Germline CDR1 SNHLY, CDR2 FYNNEI. Trimming cost V 8 bases and J 4 bases; bases outside gene matches: 13. The CDR3 is made up of 16 amino acids. The CDR3 loop reads CASSLGTGGQYNEQFF. In DNA, the CDR3 is TGTGCCAGCTCTTTAGGGACGGGGGGGCAATACAATGAGCAGTTCTTC.

The table lists this clone with a count of one. The V gene is TRBV6-5, the J gene TRBJ1-2; 10 nucleotides line up with TRBD1. Germline values: CDR1 MNHEY, CDR2 SVGAGI. The length of the CDR3 is 14 residues. V was pared by 5 bases and J by 6 bases, with 6 bases of the junction left unmatched. For the CDR3, the DNA is TGTGCCAGCAGTCACGGACAGGGGGTTCATGGCTACACCTTC. It is translated as CASSHGQGVHGYTF.

J is TRBJ1-2 and V is TRBV5-1; D is uncertain. Germline CDR1 reads SGHRS; CDR2 reads YFSETQ. The length of the CDR3 is 14 residues. V was shortened by 4 bases and J by 3 bases, with 13 bases between the two germline ends. CDR3 sequence: CASSPQRVHYGYTF. In DNA form, the CDR3 reads TGCGCCAGCAGCCCCCAACGGGTTCACTATGGCTACACCTTC. Drawing the rest from reference TRBV5-1 and TRBJ1-2, the complete variable domain is KAGVTQTPRYLIKTRGQQVTLSCSPISGHRSVSWYQQTPGQGLQFLFEYFSETQRNKGNFPGRFSGRQFSNSRSEMNVSTLELGDSALYLCASSPQRVHYGYTFGSGTRLTVV.

The V and J genes are TRBV27 and TRBJ2-1; D ambiguous. The CDR3 sequence is 13 residues long. Between the trimmed V and J ends, which lost 2 bases and 3 bases, there was a span of 5 bases. Per germline, CDR1 MNHEY and CDR2 SMNVEV (reference sequence). The CDR3, as DNA: TGTGCCAGCAGTTTACGGGTCTACAATGAGCAGTTCTTC. Encoded protein: CASSLRVYNEQFF.

The chain couples TRBV7-2 to TRBJ1-1; the match to TRBD1 covers 9 bases. CDR1 and CDR2 from the germline V gene are SGHTA and FQGNSA. Germline trimming cut 5 bases from V and 3 bases from J; bases unmatched to any gene: 4. This CDR3 is 14 amino acids long. The CDR3 loop reads CASSPGDRDTEAFF. In nucleotides, the CDR3 is TGTGCCAGCAGCCCGGGGGACAGGGACACTGAAGCTTTCTTT.

In this sample, this clone turned up once. The chain links TRBV21-1 to TRBJ1-5; the table assigns TRBD1, which was not confirmed against the DNA. TRBV21-1 is listed as a pseudogene. This CDR3 comprises 17 residues. The CDR3 sequence is CASSKDRRTGRNQPQHF. CDR3 nucleotides: TGTGCCAGCAGCAAAGACCGCAGGACAGGTCGGAATCAGCCCCAGCATTTT.

The rearrangement links TRBV10-3 to TRBJ2-2; TRBD1 aligns across 8 bases. J gave up 5 bases and V 6 bases, and 5 bases lay outside the gene matches. This CDR3 comprises 14 residues. CDR1 is ENHRY and CDR2 is SYGVKD in the germline V gene. CDR3 nucleotide sequence: TGTGCCATCAGCCAGGGGGCGTGGACCGGGGAGCTGTTTTTT. Translating it yields CAISQGAWTGELFF.

This chain joins TRBV2 and TRBJ2-7; D may be TRBD1 (6 bases). This CDR3 spans 11 amino acids. Germline CDR1 reads SNHLY; CDR2 reads FYNNEI. Trimming removed 6 bases at V and 5 bases at J, with 8 bases between. CDR3 protein: CASRNRDEQYF. The CDR3 DNA reads as TGTGCCAGCAGGAACAGGGACGAGCAGTACTTC.

The chain uses TRBV5-6 and TRBJ2-1; TRBD1 might be the D (6 bases). CDR3 length equals 15 residues. Germline CDR1 SGHDT, CDR2 YYEEEE. V was cut by 4 bases and J by 0 bases, with 11 bases left in between. CDR3 sequence reads: CASSPRGSSYNEQFF. The DNA of the CDR3 is TGTGCCAGCAGCCCTAGGGGGAGCTCCTACAATGAGCAGTTCTTC.

The J gene is TRBJ2-4, the V gene TRBV15; D is possibly TRBD2 (5 bases). CDR1 LNHNV and CDR2 YYDKDF come from the germline V gene (reference sequence). CDR3 length equals 14 residues. V was cut by 9 bases and J by 8 bases, with 20 bases left in between. CDR3 bases: TGTGCCACAATCTCCGGCGGACTGGAGGACATTCAGTACTTC. This gives the protein CATISGGLEDIQYF.

This chain links TRBV19 with TRBJ1-1; weak D call: TRBD1 (5 bases). Trimming took off 4 bases at V and 1 base at J, with 13 bases between the two ends. Germline V gene lookup returns CDR1 LNHDA and CDR2 SQIVND (reference sequence). This CDR3 contains 15 residues. The CDR3 sequence: CASSTPGERNTEAFF. CDR3 nucleotides: TGTGCCAGTAGTACCCCGGGGGAACGGAACACTGAAGCTTTCTTT. Filled out from reference TRBV19 and TRBJ1-1, the complete variable domain reads DGGITQSPKYLFRKEGQNVTLSCEQNLNHDAMYWYRQDPGQGLRLIYYSQIVNDFQKGDIAEGYSVSREKKESFPLTVTSAQKNPTAFYLCASSTPGERNTEAFFGQGTRLTVV.

V is TRBV4-3 and J is TRBJ1-4; possible D gene TRBD1, 6 bases. The germline V gene has CDR1 LGHNA and CDR2 YSLEER. Between the trimmed V and J ends, which lost 0 bases and 9 bases, there was a span of 14 bases. The length of the CDR3 is 15 residues. CDR3 loop: CASSQEGGLGKKLFF. The CDR3 bases are TGCGCCAGCAGCCAAGAAGGGGGTCTAGGTAAAAAACTGTTTTTT.

The chain employs TRBV5-1 and TRBJ2-1; D unresolved. Between the trimmed V and J ends, which lost 0 bases and 9 bases, there was a span of 10 bases. The CDR3 covers 13 residues. In germline, CDR1 is SGHRS, CDR2 YFSETQ. Here the CDR3 reads CASSLEVTGEQFF. The CDR3 bases are TGCGCCAGCAGCTTGGAAGTGACTGGTGAGCAGTTCTTC. Full variable domain (outside the CDR3, taken from reference TRBV5-1 and TRBJ2-1): KAGVTQTPRYLIKTRGQQVTLSCSPISGHRSVSWYQQTPGQGLQFLFEYFSETQRNKGNFPGRFSGRQFSNSRSEMNVSTLELGDSALYLCASSLEVTGEQFFGPGTRLTVL.

This clone was seen more than once but under ten times. V and J are TRBV9 and TRBJ1-6; TRBD1 aligns across 7 bases. In germline, CDR1 is SGDLS, CDR2 YYNGEE. The CDR3 covers 14 residues. Trimming removed 3 bases from V and 9 bases from J; junction bases left unmatched: 6. CDR3 loop: CASSAEGAGSPLHF. The CDR3 coding sequence is TGTGCCAGCAGCGCCGAGGGGGCTGGTTCACCCCTCCACTTT.

This chain links TRBV5-5 with TRBJ2-3, with 9 bases aligning to TRBD2. The CDR3 sequence is 15 residues long. The germline V gene has CDR1 SGHKS and CDR2 YYEKEE (reference sequence). V dropped 0 bases and J dropped 5; count of bases not matched to a gene: 4. CDR3 DNA: TGTGCCAGCAGCTTGGTAGCGGGGGCGATAGATACGCAGTATTTT. Amino acids: CASSLVAGAIDTQYF.

The chain combines TRBV4-2 with TRBJ1-6; tentatively, D is TRBD1 (5 bases). V lost 0 bases to trimming and J lost 4 bases, with 16 bases between them. The CDR3 covers 18 residues. Germline assignment: CDR1 LGHNA and CDR2 YNFKEQ. CDR3 nucleotide sequence: TGTGCCAGCAGCCAAGAGGATTCTGTGGGGGGGTATAATTCACCCCTCCACTTT. Translating it yields CASSQEDSVGGYNSPLHF.

This chain links TRBV30 with TRBJ1-1; D is unresolved. The CDR3 consists of 14 residues. Germline assignment: CDR1 GTSNPN and CDR2 SVGIG (reference sequence). V lost 2 bases and J lost 5, with 15 bases in between. DNA for the CDR3: TGTGCCTGGAGTATGCACCCTCCGGGGACTGAAGCTTTCTTT. Its translation is CAWSMHPPGTEAFF.

The chain uses TRBV27 and TRBJ2-3; 10 nucleotides match TRBD1. Trimming took 5 bases from V and 3 from J; bases not matched to a gene: 5. Germline loops: CDR1 MNHEY, CDR2 SMNVEV (reference sequence). The CDR3 is 15 amino acids. The CDR3 loop is CASSPTGGRTDTQYF. In DNA, the CDR3 is TGTGCCAGCAGTCCGACAGGGGGCAGGACAGATACGCAGTATTTT.

A single count supports this clone. The V gene is TRBV6-2 or TRBV6-3, the J gene TRBJ2-7, with 7 positions matching TRBD1. Germline V gene lookup returns CDR1 MNHEY and CDR2 SVGEGT. This CDR3 has 15 amino acids. Trimming removed 1 base from V and 5 bases from J; junction bases left unmatched: 8. The CDR3 sequence is CASSYWGKTGNEQYF. The CDR3 bases are TGTGCCAGCAGTTACTGGGGGAAGACAGGGAACGAGCAGTACTTC.

This clone has only a few counts. V usage is TRBV6-5 and J usage is TRBJ1-2; 7 bases fit TRBD1. CDR1 MNHEY and CDR2 SVGAGI come from the germline V gene. V was pared by 8 bases and J by 4 bases, with 10 bases of the junction left unmatched. The CDR3 totals 14 residues. The CDR3 loop reads CASWGQPGGYGYTF. CDR3 nucleotides: TGTGCCAGCTGGGGACAGCCTGGTGGCTATGGCTACACCTTC.

The rearrangement uses TRBV28 and TRBJ1-6, with D possibly being TRBD1 (6 bases). V lost 6 bases and J lost 11, with 17 bases in between. CDR3 size: 14 residues. Germline CDR1 is MDHEN and CDR2 is SYDVKM. CDR3 bases: TGTGCCAGCAGGGAACAGGGTTATCAGGCACCCCTCCACTTT. Its protein product is CASREQGYQAPLHF.

CDR3 coding DNA: TGTGCCAGTAGTACCAACAGGGATTCACCCCTCCACTTT. Amino acids: CASSTNRDSPLHF. The rearrangement links TRBV19 to TRBJ1-6, with D possibly TRBD1 on 6 matching bases. The germline V and J ends were trimmed by 4 bases and 8 bases, with 9 bases remaining between them. Per germline, CDR1 LNHDA and CDR2 SQIVND (reference sequence). The CDR3 runs 13 residues.